This is a list of T cell receptor beta chains from one sample in a study of cytomegalovirus exposure and HLA in healthy donors. TCRdb keeps only in-frame clones here, not all; method: immunoSEQ multiplex PCR. Of around 100,000 clones listed, around three quarters are singletons. The sample taken for sequencing was PBMCs. The source is a female donor in good health and CMV-seropositive. The CDR3 runs from the conserved cysteine through the conserved F or W. The order of the fields is J gene, clone size, D gene, V gene, CDR3 DNA, CDR3 protein. The D gene is left open where the match is weak. The size field is filled for only some rows; it gives once, few, many or a size class.

J gene: TRBJ1-1
clone size: once
D gene: .
V gene: TRBV7-2
CDR3 DNA: TGTGCCAGCAGCTTAGTTGCAGGGCCCGACACTGAAGCTTTCTTT
CDR3 protein: CASSLVAGPDTEAFF

J gene: TRBJ2-2
clone size: .
D gene: TRBD1
V gene: TRBV28
CDR3 DNA: TGTGCCAGCAACACTCGACAGGGGGTTGGCACCGGGGAGCTGTTTTTT
CDR3 protein: CASNTRQGVGTGELFF

J gene: TRBJ1-4
clone size: once
D gene: TRBD1
V gene: TRBV28
CDR3 DNA: TGTGCCAGCAAAATACAGGGGGGAATCTACGAAAAACTGTTTTTT
CDR3 protein: CASKIQGGIYEKLFF

J gene: TRBJ2-5
clone size: .
D gene: .
V gene: TRBV5-1
CDR3 DNA: TGCGCCAGCAGCTTGGTCTCGGGGGAGACCCAGTACTTC
CDR3 protein: CASSLVSGETQYF

J gene: TRBJ2-7
clone size: .
D gene: TRBD1
V gene: TRBV15
CDR3 DNA: TGTGCCACCGGAAGACAGGGCCGTGGCTACGAGCAGTACTTC
CDR3 protein: CATGRQGRGYEQYF

J gene: TRBJ2-7
clone size: .
D gene: TRBD1
V gene: TRBV7-2
CDR3 DNA: TGTGCCAGCAGTGACAGGGTTCGGTACGAGCAGTACTTC
CDR3 protein: CASSDRVRYEQYF

J gene: TRBJ2-5
clone size: once
D gene: .
V gene: TRBV30
CDR3 DNA: TGTGCCTGGAACCACCTGCGGAGGTACCAAGAGACCCAGTACTTC
CDR3 protein: CAWNHLRRYQETQYF

J gene: TRBJ1-4
clone size: once
D gene: .
V gene: TRBV21-1
CDR3 DNA: TGTGCCAGCAGCAAAGTAAGTCGGGCAACTAATGAAAAACTGTTTTTT
CDR3 protein: CASSKVSRATNEKLFF

J gene: TRBJ1-1
clone size: .
D gene: .
V gene: TRBV4-1
CDR3 DNA: TGCGCCAGCAGCCAAGGGCGTTTAAGTGGAGTGAACACTGAAGCTTTCTTT
CDR3 protein: CASSQGRLSGVNTEAFF

J gene: TRBJ1-2
clone size: .
D gene: .
V gene: TRBV27
CDR3 DNA: TGTGCCAGCAGTTTAAAAGATGCAGGCTATGGCTACACCTTC
CDR3 protein: CASSLKDAGYGYTF

J gene: TRBJ2-7
clone size: .
D gene: TRBD1
V gene: TRBV7-2
CDR3 DNA: TGTGCCAGCAGCTTCTCCGGGACAGGGCGACCGAACTCCTACGAGCAGTACTTC
CDR3 protein: CASSFSGTGRPNSYEQYF

J gene: TRBJ1-5
clone size: .
D gene: TRBD1
V gene: TRBV15
CDR3 DNA: TGTGCCACCAGCAGTACAGGGGTCAATCAGCCCCAGCATTTT
CDR3 protein: CATSSTGVNQPQHF

J gene: TRBJ2-3
clone size: .
D gene: .
V gene: TRBV30
CDR3 DNA: TGTGCCTGGAGCGAAGGACTTAGCACAGATACGCAGTATTTT
CDR3 protein: CAWSEGLSTDTQYF

J gene: TRBJ2-5
clone size: .
D gene: .
V gene: TRBV15
CDR3 DNA: TGTGCCACCAGCCGAGCCTTGGAGACCCAGTACTTC
CDR3 protein: CATSRALETQYF

J gene: TRBJ1-2
clone size: few
D gene: .
V gene: TRBV29-1
CDR3 DNA: TGCAGCGTTGTGGTATCGCGCTATGGCTACACCTTC
CDR3 protein: CSVVVSRYGYTF

J gene: TRBJ2-7
clone size: .
D gene: .
V gene: TRBV4-2
CDR3 DNA: TGTGCCAGCAGCCAAGGGGAGACCTACGAGCAGTACTTC
CDR3 protein: CASSQGETYEQYF

J gene: TRBJ1-6
clone size: .
D gene: TRBD1
V gene: TRBV30
CDR3 DNA: TGTGCCTGGAGTGTGGGGAGCAGGGGGACCTCTACTTCACCCCTCCACTTT
CDR3 protein: CAWSVGSRGTSTSPLHF

J gene: TRBJ2-1
clone size: once
D gene: .
V gene: TRBV29-1
CDR3 DNA: TGCAGCGTTAGGCTAGGGGGTAATGAGCAGTTCTTC
CDR3 protein: CSVRLGGNEQFF

J gene: TRBJ1-2
clone size: .
D gene: .
V gene: TRBV1
CDR3 DNA: TGCACCAGCAGCCAGAATGCAGGCGATGGCTACACCTTC
CDR3 protein: CTSSQNAGDGYTF

J gene: TRBJ1-1
clone size: .
D gene: TRBD1
V gene: TRBV25-1
CDR3 DNA: TGTGCCAGCAGGGGACACAGGGGGCGCACTGAAGCTTTCTTT
CDR3 protein: CASRGHRGRTEAFF

J gene: TRBJ1-1
clone size: .
D gene: .
V gene: TRBV7-9
CDR3 DNA: TGTGCCAGCAGCTCCGCGGGTTGGAGGGCTTCTGAAGCTTTCTTT
CDR3 protein: CASSSAGWRASEAFF

J gene: TRBJ2-7
clone size: .
D gene: TRBD1
V gene: TRBV19
CDR3 DNA: TGTGCCAGTAGTCTTGACAGGGTTTCTTACGAGCAGTACTTC
CDR3 protein: CASSLDRVSYEQYF

J gene: TRBJ2-7
clone size: few
D gene: TRBD1
V gene: TRBV6-1
CDR3 DNA: TGTGCCAGCAGTGAAGGGACAGGGGGCTCCTACGAGCAGTACTTC
CDR3 protein: CASSEGTGGSYEQYF

J gene: TRBJ2-1
clone size: .
D gene: TRBD2
V gene: TRBV19
CDR3 DNA: TGTGCCAGTAGTATAGATGGCACTAGCGGGAGGTTGACCTACAATGAGCAGTTCTTC
CDR3 protein: CASSIDGTSGRLTYNEQFF

J gene: TRBJ1-5
clone size: .
D gene: .
V gene: TRBV27
CDR3 DNA: TGTGCCAGCAGTTTATCGGCGAGGCAGCCCCAGCATTTT
CDR3 protein: CASSLSARQPQHF

J gene: TRBJ2-3
clone size: .
D gene: .
V gene: TRBV28
CDR3 DNA: TGTGCCACCCGCGTTATGTCAGATACGCAGTATTTT
CDR3 protein: CATRVMSDTQYF

J gene: TRBJ2-1
clone size: .
D gene: TRBD2
V gene: TRBV30
CDR3 DNA: TGTGCCCGAGGGGCGGGGGGGGCGGAAAATGAGCAGTTCTTC
CDR3 protein: CARGAGGAENEQFF

J gene: TRBJ2-1
clone size: .
D gene: TRBD2
V gene: TRBV27
CDR3 DNA: TGTGCCAGCATAGGATCCGCGGGAGGTCGGCAGTTCTTC
CDR3 protein: CASIGSAGGRQFF

J gene: TRBJ2-7
clone size: .
D gene: .
V gene: TRBV7-2
CDR3 DNA: TGTGCCAGCAGCCCCGGGGGGCCGGGGATAGAGCAGTACTTC
CDR3 protein: CASSPGGPGIEQYF

J gene: TRBJ1-6
clone size: .
D gene: TRBD1
V gene: TRBV6-5
CDR3 DNA: TGTGCCAGCAGTTCTCTGGGACAGGGAGGTAATTCACCCCTCCACTTT
CDR3 protein: CASSSLGQGGNSPLHF

J gene: TRBJ1-1
clone size: few
D gene: .
V gene: TRBV28
CDR3 DNA: TGTGCCAGCAAGTCAGCAGGGCGGAACACTGAAGCTTTCTTT
CDR3 protein: CASKSAGRNTEAFF

J gene: TRBJ2-3
clone size: few
D gene: TRBD1
V gene: TRBV6-6
CDR3 DNA: TGTGCCAGCAGTCCATGGACAGGGAGCACAGATACGCAGTATTTT
CDR3 protein: CASSPWTGSTDTQYF

J gene: TRBJ2-5
clone size: .
D gene: TRBD1
V gene: TRBV7-9
CDR3 DNA: TGTGCCAGCAGCTTGCGGGACAGGGAGACCCAGTACTTC
CDR3 protein: CASSLRDRETQYF

J gene: TRBJ2-3
clone size: .
D gene: TRBD2
V gene: TRBV6-1
CDR3 DNA: TGTGCCAGCAGGGGACTAGCGGGTAGGACAGATACGCAGTATTTT
CDR3 protein: CASRGLAGRTDTQYF

J gene: TRBJ2-5
clone size: .
D gene: .
V gene: TRBV27
CDR3 DNA: TGTGCCAGCCCTCTCGAGGGCGGTCAAGAGACCCAGTACTTC
CDR3 protein: CASPLEGGQETQYF

J gene: TRBJ1-1
clone size: .
D gene: TRBD1
V gene: TRBV7-2
CDR3 DNA: TGTGCCAGCAGCTTTTCCGGGACAGTTATGAACACTGAAGCTTTCTTT
CDR3 protein: CASSFSGTVMNTEAFF

J gene: TRBJ1-6
clone size: .
D gene: .
V gene: TRBV28
CDR3 DNA: TGTGCCAGCAGTCTCAGGGGCTCCTATAATTCACCCCTCCACTTT
CDR3 protein: CASSLRGSYNSPLHF

J gene: TRBJ2-1
clone size: once
D gene: .
V gene: TRBV30
CDR3 DNA: TGTGCCTGGAGTCCGTGGCGGGTCAACAATGAGCAGTTCTTC
CDR3 protein: CAWSPWRVNNEQFF

J gene: TRBJ1-3
clone size: once
D gene: .
V gene: TRBV15
CDR3 DNA: TGCGCCGCAGGGGCGATGGGAAACACCATATATTTT
CDR3 protein: CAAGAMGNTIYF

J gene: TRBJ2-3
clone size: few
D gene: TRBD1
V gene: TRBV18
CDR3 DNA: TGTGCCAGCTCCCCCGCTCCAGGGGGTACAGATACGCAGTATTTT
CDR3 protein: CASSPAPGGTDTQYF

J gene: TRBJ1-5
clone size: .
D gene: TRBD1
V gene: TRBV27
CDR3 DNA: TGTGCCAGCAGTTGGGACAGGGGTCAGCCCCAGCATTTT
CDR3 protein: CASSWDRGQPQHF

J gene: TRBJ2-2
clone size: .
D gene: .
V gene: TRBV4-1
CDR3 DNA: TGCGCCAGCAGCCAACCCCCACGGTCCGGGGAGCTGTTTTTT
CDR3 protein: CASSQPPRSGELFF

J gene: TRBJ1-2
clone size: .
D gene: .
V gene: TRBV7-2
CDR3 DNA: TGTGCCAGCAGATCGGGGGGGTCAAGGTCCGGCTACACCTTC
CDR3 protein: CASRSGGSRSGYTF

J gene: TRBJ1-2
clone size: .
D gene: TRBD1
V gene: TRBV28
CDR3 DNA: TGTGCCAGCACCGGACAGGGACCCTATGGCTACACCTTC
CDR3 protein: CASTGQGPYGYTF

J gene: TRBJ2-1
clone size: .
D gene: TRBD2
V gene: TRBV6-5
CDR3 DNA: TGTGCCAGCAGGACCGGGACTAGCGGGAGATATGAGCAGTTCTTC
CDR3 protein: CASRTGTSGRYEQFF

J gene: TRBJ1-1
clone size: .
D gene: .
V gene: TRBV28
CDR3 DNA: TGTGCCAGCAGGTCGGGTATGAACACTGAAGCTTTCTTT
CDR3 protein: CASRSGMNTEAFF

J gene: TRBJ2-7
clone size: .
D gene: .
V gene: TRBV14
CDR3 DNA: TGTGCCAGCAGCCACACTGCGAGGGAGCAGTACTTC
CDR3 protein: CASSHTAREQYF

J gene: TRBJ2-1
clone size: .
D gene: TRBD2
V gene: TRBV4-1
CDR3 DNA: TGCGCCAGCAGCCAGCCTGGACTAGCGGGGGGCCCTCGGAATGAGCAGTTCTTC
CDR3 protein: CASSQPGLAGGPRNEQFF

J gene: TRBJ1-1
clone size: .
D gene: .
V gene: TRBV18
CDR3 DNA: TGTGCCAGCTCACCCTTGATGACAGCAGCTGAAGCTTTCTTT
CDR3 protein: CASSPLMTAAEAFF

J gene: TRBJ2-5
clone size: .
D gene: .
V gene: TRBV30
CDR3 DNA: TGTGCCTGGAGTGGTAATCTGGGCCGGGAGACCCAGTACTTC
CDR3 protein: CAWSGNLGRETQYF

J gene: TRBJ1-2
clone size: few
D gene: .
V gene: TRBV4-1
CDR3 DNA: TGCGCCAGCAGCCATCTTAGGGGTCTGGACTATGGCTACACCTTC
CDR3 protein: CASSHLRGLDYGYTF